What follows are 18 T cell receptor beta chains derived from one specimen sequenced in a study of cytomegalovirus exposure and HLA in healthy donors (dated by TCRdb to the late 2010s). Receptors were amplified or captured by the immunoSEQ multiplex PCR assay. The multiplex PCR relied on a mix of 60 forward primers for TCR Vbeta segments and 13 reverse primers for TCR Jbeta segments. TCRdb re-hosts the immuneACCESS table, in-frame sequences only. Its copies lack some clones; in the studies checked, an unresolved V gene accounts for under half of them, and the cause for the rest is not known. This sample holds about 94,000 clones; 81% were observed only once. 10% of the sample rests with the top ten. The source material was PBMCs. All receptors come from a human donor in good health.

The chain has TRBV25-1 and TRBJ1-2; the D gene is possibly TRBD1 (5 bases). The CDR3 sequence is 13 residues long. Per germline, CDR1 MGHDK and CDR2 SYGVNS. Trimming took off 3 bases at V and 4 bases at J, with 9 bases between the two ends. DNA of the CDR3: TGTGCCAGCAGTGACGGGGGATTCTATGGCTACACCTTC. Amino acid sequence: CASSDGGFYGYTF.

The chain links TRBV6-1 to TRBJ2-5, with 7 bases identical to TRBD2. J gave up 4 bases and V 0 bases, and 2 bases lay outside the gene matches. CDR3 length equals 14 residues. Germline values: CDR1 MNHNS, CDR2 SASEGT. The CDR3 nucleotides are TGTGCCAGCAGTGAAGCGCCGGGGGGAGAGACCCAGTACTTC. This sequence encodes CASSEAPGGETQYF.

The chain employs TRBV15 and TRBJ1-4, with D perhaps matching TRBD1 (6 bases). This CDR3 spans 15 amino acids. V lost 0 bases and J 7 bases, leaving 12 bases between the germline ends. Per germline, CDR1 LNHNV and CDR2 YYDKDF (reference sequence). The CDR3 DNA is TGTGCCACCAGCAGAGATAGAGGCAGGGGTGAAAAACTGTTTTTT. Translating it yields CATSRDRGRGEKLFF.

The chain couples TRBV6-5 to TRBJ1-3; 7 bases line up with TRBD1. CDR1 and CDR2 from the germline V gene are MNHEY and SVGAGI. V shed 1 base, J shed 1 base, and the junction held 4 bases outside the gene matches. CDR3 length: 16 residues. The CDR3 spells CASSYYDRVSGNTIYF. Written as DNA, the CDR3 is TGTGCCAGCAGTTACTACGACAGGGTATCTGGAAACACCATATATTTT.

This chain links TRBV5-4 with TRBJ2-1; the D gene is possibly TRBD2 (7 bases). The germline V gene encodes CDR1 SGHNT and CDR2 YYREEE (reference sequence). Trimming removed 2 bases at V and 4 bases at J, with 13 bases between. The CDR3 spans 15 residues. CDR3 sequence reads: CASSLGGGPYNEQFF. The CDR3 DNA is TGTGCCAGCAGCTTAGGCGGGGGCCCTTACAATGAGCAGTTCTTC.

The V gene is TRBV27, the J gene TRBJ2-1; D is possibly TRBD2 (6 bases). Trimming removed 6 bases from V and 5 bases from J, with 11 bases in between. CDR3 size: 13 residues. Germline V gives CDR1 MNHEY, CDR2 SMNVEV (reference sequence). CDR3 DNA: TGTGCCAGCAGGAAGGCGGGGCACAATGAGCAGTTCTTC. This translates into CASRKAGHNEQFF.

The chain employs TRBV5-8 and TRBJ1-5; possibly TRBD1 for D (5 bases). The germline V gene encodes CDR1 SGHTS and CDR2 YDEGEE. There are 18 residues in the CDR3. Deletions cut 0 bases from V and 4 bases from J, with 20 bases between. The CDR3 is CASSLVIGSAGSNQPQHF. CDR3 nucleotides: TGTGCCAGCAGCTTGGTAATAGGGTCGGCAGGGTCGAATCAGCCCCAGCATTTT.

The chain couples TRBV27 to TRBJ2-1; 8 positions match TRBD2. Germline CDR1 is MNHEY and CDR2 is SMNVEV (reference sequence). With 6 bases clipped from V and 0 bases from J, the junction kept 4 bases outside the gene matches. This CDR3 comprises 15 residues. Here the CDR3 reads CASSPSGSSYNEQFF. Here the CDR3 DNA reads TGTGCCAGCAGCCCAAGCGGGAGCTCCTACAATGAGCAGTTCTTC.

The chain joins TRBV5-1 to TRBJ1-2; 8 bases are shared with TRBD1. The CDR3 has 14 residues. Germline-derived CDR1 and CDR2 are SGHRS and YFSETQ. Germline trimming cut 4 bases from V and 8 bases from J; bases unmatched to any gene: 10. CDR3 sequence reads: CASSPPQGAGGYTF. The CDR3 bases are TGCGCCAGCAGCCCCCCGCAGGGGGCTGGCGGCTACACCTTC.

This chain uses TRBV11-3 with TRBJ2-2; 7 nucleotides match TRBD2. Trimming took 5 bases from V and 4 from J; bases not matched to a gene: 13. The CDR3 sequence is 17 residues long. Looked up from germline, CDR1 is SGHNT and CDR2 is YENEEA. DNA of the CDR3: TGTGCCAGCAGCCGAAGAGGGGCGGGAGTCGGCACCGGGGAGCTGTTTTTT. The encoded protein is CASSRRGAGVGTGELFF.

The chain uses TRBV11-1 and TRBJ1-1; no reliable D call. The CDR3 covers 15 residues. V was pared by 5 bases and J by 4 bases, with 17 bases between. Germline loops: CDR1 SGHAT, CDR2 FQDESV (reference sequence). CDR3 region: CASSPRAQAVTEAFF. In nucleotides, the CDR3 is TGTGCCAGCAGCCCGCGGGCCCAAGCCGTCACTGAAGCTTTCTTT.

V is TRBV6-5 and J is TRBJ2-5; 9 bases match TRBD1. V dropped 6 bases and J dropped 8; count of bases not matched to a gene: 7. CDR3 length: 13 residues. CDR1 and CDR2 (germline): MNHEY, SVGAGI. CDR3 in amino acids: CASRGQGVATQYF. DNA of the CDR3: TGTGCCAGCAGGGGACAGGGAGTGGCCACCCAGTACTTC.

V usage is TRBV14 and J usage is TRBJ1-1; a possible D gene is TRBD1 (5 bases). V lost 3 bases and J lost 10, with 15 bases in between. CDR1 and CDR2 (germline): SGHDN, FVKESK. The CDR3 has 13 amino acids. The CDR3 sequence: CASSQLQTAGAFF. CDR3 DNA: TGTGCCAGCAGCCAGCTCCAGACAGCGGGAGCTTTCTTT.

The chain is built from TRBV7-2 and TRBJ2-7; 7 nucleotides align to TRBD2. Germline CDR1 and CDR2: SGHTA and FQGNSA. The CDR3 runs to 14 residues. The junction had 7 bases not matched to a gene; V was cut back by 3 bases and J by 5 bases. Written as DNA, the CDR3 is TGTGCCAGCAGCTTGGAGGGAGGGCTCGACGAGCAGTACTTC. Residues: CASSLEGGLDEQYF.

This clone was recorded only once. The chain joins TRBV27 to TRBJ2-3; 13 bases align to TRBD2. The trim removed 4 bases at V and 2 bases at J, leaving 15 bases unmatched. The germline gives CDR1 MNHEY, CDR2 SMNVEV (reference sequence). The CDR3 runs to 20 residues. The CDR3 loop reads CASSSALGLAGDLFTDTQYF. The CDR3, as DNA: TGTGCCAGCAGTTCGGCCCTAGGACTAGCGGGAGATCTATTCACAGATACGCAGTATTTT.

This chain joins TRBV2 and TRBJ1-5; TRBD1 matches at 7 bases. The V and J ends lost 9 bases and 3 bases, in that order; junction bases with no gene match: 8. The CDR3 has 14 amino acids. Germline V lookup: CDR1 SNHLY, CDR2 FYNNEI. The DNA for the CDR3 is TGTGCCAGTAATGACAGGGCACTCAATCAGCCCCAGCATTTT. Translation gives CASNDRALNQPQHF.

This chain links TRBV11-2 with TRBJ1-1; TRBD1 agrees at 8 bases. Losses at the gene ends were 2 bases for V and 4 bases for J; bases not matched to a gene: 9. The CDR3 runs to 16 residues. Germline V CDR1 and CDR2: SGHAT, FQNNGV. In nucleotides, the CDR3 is TGTGCCAGCAGCTTACTCGCCAGGGGGCAGGGCACTGAAGCTTTCTTT. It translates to CASSLLARGQGTEAFF.

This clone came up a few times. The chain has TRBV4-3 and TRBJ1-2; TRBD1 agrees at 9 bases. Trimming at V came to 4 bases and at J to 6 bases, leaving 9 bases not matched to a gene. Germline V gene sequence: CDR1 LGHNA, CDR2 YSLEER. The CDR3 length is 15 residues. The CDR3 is CASSPSPGTGNGYTF. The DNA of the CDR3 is TGCGCCAGCAGCCCTAGCCCCGGGACAGGGAATGGCTACACCTTC.